This section outlines one T cell receptor (beta chain) sequence together with its context. The data originate from a study of a mutant IDH1 vaccine in newly diagnosed glioma. Documented time point: baseline, week 1 (first vaccination visit). Treatment: pre-vaccination baseline after standard-of-care therapy. Sequencing used immunoSEQ multiplex PCR; TCRdb keeps in-frame clones, though not all of them. The table lists approximately 92,000 clones, roughly 75% of them singletons, with approximately 7.9% in the top ten. The germline CDR1 and CDR2 sequences are SGHVS and FQNEAQ. V lost 0 bases, J lost 2 bases, and 3 bases stayed unmatched. This CDR3 is built from 15 residues.

Material: PBMCs, obtained from a glioma patient treated with radiotherapy, temozolomide or both. The sequence was collected from a man between 40 and 49 years old with glioma. The chain joins TRBV7-8 to TRBJ2-5; 7 nucleotides align to TRBD2. The CDR3 bases are TGTGCCAGCAGCTTAGCTGGGGGGGGACAAGAGACCCAGTACTTC. Translated: CASSLAGGGQETQYF.